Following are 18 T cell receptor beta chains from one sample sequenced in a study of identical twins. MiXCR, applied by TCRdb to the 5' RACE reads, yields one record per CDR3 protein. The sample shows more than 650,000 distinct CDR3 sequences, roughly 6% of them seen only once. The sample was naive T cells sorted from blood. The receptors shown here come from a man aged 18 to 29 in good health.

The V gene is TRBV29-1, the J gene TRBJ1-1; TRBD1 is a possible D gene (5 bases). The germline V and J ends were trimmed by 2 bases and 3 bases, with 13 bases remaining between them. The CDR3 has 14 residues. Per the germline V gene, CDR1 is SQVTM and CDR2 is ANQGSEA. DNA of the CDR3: TGCAGCGTTGAATCCTTGCAGGGTTACACTGAAGCTTTCTTT. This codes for CSVESLQGYTEAFF. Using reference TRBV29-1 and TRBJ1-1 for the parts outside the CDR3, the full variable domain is SAVISQKPSRDICQRGTSLTIQCQVDSQVTMMFWYRQQPGQSLTLIATANQGSEATYESGFVIDKFPISRPNLTFSTLTVSNMSPEDSSIYLCSVESLQGYTEAFFGQGTRLTVV.

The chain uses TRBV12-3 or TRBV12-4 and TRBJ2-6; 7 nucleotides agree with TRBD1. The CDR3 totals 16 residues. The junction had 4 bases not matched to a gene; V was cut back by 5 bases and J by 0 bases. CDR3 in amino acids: CASSRDSPSGANVLTF. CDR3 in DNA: TGTGCCAGCAGTCGGGACAGTCCCTCTGGGGCCAACGTCCTGACTTTC.

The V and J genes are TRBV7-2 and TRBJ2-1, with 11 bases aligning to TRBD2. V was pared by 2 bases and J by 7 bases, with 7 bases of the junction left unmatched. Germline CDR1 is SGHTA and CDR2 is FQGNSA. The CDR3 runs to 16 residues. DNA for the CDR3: TGTGCCAGCAGCTTATTGGGGGGACTAGCGGTTAATGAGCAGTTCTTC. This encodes CASSLLGGLAVNEQFF.

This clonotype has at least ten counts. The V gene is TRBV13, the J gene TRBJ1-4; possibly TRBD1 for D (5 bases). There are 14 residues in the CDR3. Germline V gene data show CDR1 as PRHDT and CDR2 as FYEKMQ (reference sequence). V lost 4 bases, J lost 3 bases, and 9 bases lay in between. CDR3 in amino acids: CASSYRNPNEKLFF. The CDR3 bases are TGTGCCAGCAGCTACAGGAACCCTAATGAAAAACTGTTTTTT.

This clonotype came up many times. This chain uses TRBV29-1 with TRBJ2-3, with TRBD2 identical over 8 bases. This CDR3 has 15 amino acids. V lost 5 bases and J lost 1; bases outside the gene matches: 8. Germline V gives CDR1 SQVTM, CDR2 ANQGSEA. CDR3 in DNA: TGCAGCGTTCAACAGACTAGCGAACGCACAGATACGCAGTATTTT. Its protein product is CSVQQTSERTDTQYF.

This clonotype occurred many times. The CDR3 nucleotides read TGTGCCAGCAGCTCGGACAGGGACGACGAAAAACTGTTTTTT. Translation: CASSSDRDDEKLFF. The chain joins TRBV7-2 to TRBJ1-4; 8 nucleotides match TRBD1. The CDR3 contains 14 residues. Trimming took 4 bases from V and 8 from J; bases not matched to a gene: 6. Germline CDR1 and CDR2: SGHTA and FQGNSA.

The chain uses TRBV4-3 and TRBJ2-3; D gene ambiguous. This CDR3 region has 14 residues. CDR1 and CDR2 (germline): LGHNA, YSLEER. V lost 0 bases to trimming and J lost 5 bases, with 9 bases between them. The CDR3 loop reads CASSQEGSQDTQYF. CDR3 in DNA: TGCGCCAGCAGCCAAGAGGGCTCGCAAGATACGCAGTATTTT.

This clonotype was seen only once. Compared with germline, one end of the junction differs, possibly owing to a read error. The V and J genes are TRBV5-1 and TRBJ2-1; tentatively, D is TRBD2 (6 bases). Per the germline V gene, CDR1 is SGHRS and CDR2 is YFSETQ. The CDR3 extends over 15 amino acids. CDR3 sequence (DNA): TGCGCCAGCAGCTTGGACGCGGGGTCCTACAATGAGCAGATCTTC. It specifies CASSLDAGSYNEQIF.

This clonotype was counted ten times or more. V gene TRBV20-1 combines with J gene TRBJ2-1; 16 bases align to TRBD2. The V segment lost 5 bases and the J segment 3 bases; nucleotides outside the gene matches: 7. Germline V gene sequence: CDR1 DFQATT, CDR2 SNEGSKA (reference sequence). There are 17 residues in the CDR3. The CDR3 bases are TGCAGTGCTCCGGGACTAGCGGGAGGGCCGTACTACAATGAGCAGTTCTTC. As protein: CSAPGLAGGPYYNEQFF.

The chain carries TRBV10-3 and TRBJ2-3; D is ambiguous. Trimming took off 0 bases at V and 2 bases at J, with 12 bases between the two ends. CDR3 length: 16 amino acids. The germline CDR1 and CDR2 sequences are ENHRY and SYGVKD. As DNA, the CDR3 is TGTGCCATCAGTGAGTCCGGGCCCCAATACACAGATACGCAGTATTTT. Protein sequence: CAISESGPQYTDTQYF.

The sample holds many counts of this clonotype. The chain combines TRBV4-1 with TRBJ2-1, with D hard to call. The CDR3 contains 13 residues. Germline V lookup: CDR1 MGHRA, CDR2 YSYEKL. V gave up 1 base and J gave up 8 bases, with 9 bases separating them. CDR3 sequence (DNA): TGCGCCAGCAGCCAAGTGCACGGCGATGAGCAGTTCTTC. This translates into CASSQVHGDEQFF.

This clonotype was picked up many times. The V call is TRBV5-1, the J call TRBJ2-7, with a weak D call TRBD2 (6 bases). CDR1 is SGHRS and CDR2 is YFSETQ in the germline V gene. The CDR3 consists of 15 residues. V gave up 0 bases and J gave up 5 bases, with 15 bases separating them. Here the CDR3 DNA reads TGCGCCAGCAGCTTGGCGGCGGGGCTCTGGGACGAGCAGTACTTC. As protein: CASSLAAGLWDEQYF. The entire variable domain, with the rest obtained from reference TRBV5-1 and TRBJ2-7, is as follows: KAGVTQTPRYLIKTRGQQVTLSCSPISGHRSVSWYQQTPGQGLQFLFEYFSETQRNKGNFPGRFSGRQFSNSRSEMNVSTLELGDSALYLCASSLAAGLWDEQYFGPGTRLTVT.

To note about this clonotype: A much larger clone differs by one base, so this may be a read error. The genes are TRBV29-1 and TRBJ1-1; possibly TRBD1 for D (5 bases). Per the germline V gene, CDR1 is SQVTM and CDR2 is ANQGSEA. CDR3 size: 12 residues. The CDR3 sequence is CSVNRLNTEAYF. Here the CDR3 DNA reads TGCAGCGTAAACAGGTTGAACACTGAAGCTTACTTT.

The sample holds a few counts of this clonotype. The CDR3 sequence is CASSFSGRDGYTF. CDR3 in DNA: TGTGCCAGCAGTTTCTCTGGTCGTGATGGCTACACCTTC. V is TRBV27 and J is TRBJ1-2; D not resolved. This CDR3 comprises 13 residues. CDR1 is MNHEY and CDR2 is SMNVEV in the germline V gene (reference sequence). Trimming left V 3 bases short and J 6 bases short, with 11 bases between.

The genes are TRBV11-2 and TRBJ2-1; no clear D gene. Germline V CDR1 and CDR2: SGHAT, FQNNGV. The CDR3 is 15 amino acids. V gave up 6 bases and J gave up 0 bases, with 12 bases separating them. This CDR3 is CASRPVTSSYNEQFF. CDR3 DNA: TGTGCCAGCAGGCCCGTTACGAGCTCCTACAATGAGCAGTTCTTC.

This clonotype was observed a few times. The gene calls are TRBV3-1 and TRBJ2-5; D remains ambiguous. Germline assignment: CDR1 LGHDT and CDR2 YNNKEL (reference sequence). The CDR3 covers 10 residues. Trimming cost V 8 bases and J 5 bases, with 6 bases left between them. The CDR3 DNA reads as TGTGCCAGCGGCCCGGAGACCCAGTACTTC. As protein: CASGPETQYF.

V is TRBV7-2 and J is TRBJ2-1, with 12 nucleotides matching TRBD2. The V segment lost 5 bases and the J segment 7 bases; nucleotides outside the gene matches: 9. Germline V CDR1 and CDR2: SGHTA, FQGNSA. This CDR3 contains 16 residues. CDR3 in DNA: TGTGCCAGCAGCCCCTTACTAGCGGGAGGTGGGAATGAGCAGTTCTTC. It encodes CASSPLLAGGGNEQFF.

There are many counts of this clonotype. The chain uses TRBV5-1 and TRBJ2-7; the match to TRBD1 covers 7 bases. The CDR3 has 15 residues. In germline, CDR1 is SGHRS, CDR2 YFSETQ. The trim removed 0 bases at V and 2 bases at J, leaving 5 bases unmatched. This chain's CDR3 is CASSLGTGVPYEQYV. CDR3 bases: TGCGCCAGCAGCTTGGGGACAGGAGTCCCCTACGAGCAGTACGTC.